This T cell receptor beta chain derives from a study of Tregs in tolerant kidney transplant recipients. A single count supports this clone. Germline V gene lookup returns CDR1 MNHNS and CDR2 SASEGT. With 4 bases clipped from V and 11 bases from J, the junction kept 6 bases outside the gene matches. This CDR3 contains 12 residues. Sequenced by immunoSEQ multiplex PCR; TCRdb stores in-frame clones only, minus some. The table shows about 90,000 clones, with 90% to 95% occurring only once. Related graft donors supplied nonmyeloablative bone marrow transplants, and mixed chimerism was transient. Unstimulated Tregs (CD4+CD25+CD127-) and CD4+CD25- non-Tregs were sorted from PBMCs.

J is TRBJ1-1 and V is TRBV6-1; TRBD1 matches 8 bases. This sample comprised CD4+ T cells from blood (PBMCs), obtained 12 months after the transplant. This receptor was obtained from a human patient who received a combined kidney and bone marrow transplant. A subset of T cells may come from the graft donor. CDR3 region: CASSAQGARAFF. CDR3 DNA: TGTGCCAGCAGTGCGCAGGGGGCTAGGGCTTTCTTT.